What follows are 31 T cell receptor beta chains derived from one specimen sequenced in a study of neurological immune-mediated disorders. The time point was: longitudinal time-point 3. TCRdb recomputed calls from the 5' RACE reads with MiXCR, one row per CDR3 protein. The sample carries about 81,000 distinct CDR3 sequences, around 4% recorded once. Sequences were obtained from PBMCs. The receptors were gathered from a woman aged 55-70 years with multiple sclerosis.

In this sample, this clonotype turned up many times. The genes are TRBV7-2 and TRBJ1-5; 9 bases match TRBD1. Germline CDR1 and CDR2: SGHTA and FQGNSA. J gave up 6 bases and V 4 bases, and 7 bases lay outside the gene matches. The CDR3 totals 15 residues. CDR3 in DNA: TGTGCCAGCAGCTCCACAGGGGGCCGAGGTCAGCCCCAGCATTTT. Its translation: CASSSTGGRGQPQHF.

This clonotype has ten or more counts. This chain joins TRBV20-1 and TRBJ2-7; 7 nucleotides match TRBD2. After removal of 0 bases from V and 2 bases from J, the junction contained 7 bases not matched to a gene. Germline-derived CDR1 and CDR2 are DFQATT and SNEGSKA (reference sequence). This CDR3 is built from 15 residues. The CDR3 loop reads CSARDGASGPYEQYF. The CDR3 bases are TGCAGTGCTAGAGATGGGGCTAGCGGACCCTACGAGCAGTACTTC.

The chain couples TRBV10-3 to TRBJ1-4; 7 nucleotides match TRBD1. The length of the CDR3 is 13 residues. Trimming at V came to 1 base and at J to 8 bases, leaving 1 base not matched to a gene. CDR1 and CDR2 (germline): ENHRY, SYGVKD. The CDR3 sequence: CAISELGGEKLFF. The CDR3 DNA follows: TGTGCCATCAGTGAGTTAGGGGGCGAAAAACTGTTTTTT.

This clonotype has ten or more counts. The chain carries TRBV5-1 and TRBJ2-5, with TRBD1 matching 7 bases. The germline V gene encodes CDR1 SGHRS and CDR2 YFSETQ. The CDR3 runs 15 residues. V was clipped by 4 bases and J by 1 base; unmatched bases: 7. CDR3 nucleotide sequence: TGCGCCAGCAGCCTGCCAACAGGGGTCCAAGAGACCCAGTACTTC. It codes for CASSLPTGVQETQYF.

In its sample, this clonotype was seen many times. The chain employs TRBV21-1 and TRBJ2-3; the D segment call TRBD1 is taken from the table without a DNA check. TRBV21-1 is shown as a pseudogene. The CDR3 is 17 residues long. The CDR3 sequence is CASSKEVIQGAGDTQYF. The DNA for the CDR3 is TGTGCCAGCAGCAAAGAGGTGATACAGGGGGCTGGAGATACGCAGTATTTT.

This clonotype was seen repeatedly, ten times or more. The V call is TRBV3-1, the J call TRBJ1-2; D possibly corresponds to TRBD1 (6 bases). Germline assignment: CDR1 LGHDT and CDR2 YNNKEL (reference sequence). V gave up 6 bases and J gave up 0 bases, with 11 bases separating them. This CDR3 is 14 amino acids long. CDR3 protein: CASSRTASNYGYTF. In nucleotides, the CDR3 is TGTGCCAGCAGTCGGACAGCCTCTAACTATGGCTACACCTTC. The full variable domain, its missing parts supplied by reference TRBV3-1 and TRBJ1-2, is DTAVSQTPKYLVTQMGNDKSIKCEQNLGHDTMYWYKQDSKKFLKIMFSYNNKELIINETVPNRFSPKSPDKAHLNLHINSLELGDSAVYFCASSRTASNYGYTFGSGTRLTVV.

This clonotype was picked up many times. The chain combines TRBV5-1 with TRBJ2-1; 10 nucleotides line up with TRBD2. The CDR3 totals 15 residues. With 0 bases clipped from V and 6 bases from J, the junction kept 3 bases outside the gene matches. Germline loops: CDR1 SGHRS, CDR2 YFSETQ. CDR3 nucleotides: TGCGCCAGCAGCTTGGTAGCGGGGGGCTTCAATGAGCAGTTCTTC. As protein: CASSLVAGGFNEQFF.

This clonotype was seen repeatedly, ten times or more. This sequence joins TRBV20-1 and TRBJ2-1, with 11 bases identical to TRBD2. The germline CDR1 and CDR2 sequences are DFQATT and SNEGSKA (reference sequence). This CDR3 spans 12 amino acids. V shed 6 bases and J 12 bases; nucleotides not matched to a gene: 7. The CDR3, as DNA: TGCAGTGCGATAGGGACTAGCGGTGGGCAGTTCTTC. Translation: CSAIGTSGGQFF.

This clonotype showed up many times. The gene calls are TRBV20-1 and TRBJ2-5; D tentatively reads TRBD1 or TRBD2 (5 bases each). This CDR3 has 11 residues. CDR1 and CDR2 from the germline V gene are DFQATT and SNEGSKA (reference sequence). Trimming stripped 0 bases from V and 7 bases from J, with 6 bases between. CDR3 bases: TGCAGTGCTAGAGATGGGGGGACCCAGTACTTC. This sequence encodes CSARDGGTQYF.

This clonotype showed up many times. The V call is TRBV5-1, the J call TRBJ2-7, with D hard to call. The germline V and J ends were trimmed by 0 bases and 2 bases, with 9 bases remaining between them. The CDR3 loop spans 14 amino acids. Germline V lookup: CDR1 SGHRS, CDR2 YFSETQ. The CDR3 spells CASSLGLTTYEQYF. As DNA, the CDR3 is TGCGCCAGCAGCTTGGGGCTAACTACCTACGAGCAGTACTTC. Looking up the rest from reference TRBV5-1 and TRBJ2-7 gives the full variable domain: KAGVTQTPRYLIKTRGQQVTLSCSPISGHRSVSWYQQTPGQGLQFLFEYFSETQRNKGNFPGRFSGRQFSNSRSEMNVSTLELGDSALYLCASSLGLTTYEQYFGPGTRLTVT.

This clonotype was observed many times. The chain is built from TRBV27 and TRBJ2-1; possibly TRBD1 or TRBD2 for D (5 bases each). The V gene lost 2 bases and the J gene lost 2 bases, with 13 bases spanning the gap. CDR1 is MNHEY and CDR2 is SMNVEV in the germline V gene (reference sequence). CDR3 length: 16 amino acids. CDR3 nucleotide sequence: TGTGCCAGCAGTTTAATGGGACCTTCCCCCTACAATGAGCAGTTCTTC. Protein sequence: CASSLMGPSPYNEQFF.

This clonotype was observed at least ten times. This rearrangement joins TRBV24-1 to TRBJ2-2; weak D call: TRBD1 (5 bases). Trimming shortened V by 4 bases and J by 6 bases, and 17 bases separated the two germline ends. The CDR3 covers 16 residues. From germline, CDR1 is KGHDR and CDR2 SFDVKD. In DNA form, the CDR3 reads TGTGCCACCAGTGAGTCCAGGGCCCTGTTGGCCGGGGAGCTGTTTTTT. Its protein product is CATSESRALLAGELFF.

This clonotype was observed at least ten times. The CDR3 coding sequence is TGTGCCAGCAGCTTTTGGGGAAGACATAGCAATCAGCCCCAGCATTTT. This codes for CASSFWGRHSNQPQHF. This chain links TRBV5-6 with TRBJ1-5; the D is unclear. Germline assignment: CDR1 SGHDT and CDR2 YYEEEE. The length of the CDR3 is 16 residues. V was clipped by 2 bases and J by 0 bases, with 12 bases between them.

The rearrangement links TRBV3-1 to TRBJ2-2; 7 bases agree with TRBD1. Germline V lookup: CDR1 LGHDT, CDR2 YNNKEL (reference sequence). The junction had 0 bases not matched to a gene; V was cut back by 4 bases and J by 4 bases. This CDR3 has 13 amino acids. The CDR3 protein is CASSRQGTGELFF. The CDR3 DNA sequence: TGTGCCAGCAGCCGACAGGGCACCGGGGAGCTGTTTTTT.

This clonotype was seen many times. CDR3 sequence reads: CASSKQPSTNEKLFF. The CDR3 bases are TGCGCCAGCAGTAAACAGCCTTCAACTAATGAAAAACTGTTTTTT. This chain joins TRBV5-1 and TRBJ1-4; D is undetermined. The CDR3 length is 15 residues. Trimming removed 5 bases at V and 0 bases at J, with 11 bases between. Germline V gene data show CDR1 as SGHRS and CDR2 as YFSETQ.

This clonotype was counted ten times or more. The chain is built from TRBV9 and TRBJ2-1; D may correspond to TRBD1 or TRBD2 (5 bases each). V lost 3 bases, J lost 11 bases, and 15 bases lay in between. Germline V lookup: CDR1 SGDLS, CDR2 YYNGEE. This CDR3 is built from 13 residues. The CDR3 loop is CASSALGTFKQFF. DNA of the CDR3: TGTGCCAGCAGCGCCCTGGGGACCTTTAAGCAGTTCTTC.

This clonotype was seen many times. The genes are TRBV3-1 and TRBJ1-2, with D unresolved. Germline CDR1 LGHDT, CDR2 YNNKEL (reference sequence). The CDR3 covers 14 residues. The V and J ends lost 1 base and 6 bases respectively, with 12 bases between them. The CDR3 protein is CASSQGPGSHGYTF. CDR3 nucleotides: TGTGCCAGCAGCCAAGGACCCGGGAGCCATGGCTACACCTTC.

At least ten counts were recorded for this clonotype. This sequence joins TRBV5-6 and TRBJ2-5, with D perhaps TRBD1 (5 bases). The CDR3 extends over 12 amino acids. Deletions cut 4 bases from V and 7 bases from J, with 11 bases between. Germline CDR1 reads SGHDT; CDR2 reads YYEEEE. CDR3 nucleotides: TGTGCCAGCAGCCTCTACCAGGGGACCCAGTACTTC. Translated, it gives CASSLYQGTQYF.

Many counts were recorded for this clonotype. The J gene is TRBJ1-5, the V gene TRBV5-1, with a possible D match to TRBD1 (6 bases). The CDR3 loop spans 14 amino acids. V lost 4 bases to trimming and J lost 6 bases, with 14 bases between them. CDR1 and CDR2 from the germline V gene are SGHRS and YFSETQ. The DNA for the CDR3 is TGCGCCAGCAGCCCGGACAGTGGCATTCAGCCCCAGCATTTT. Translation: CASSPDSGIQPQHF.

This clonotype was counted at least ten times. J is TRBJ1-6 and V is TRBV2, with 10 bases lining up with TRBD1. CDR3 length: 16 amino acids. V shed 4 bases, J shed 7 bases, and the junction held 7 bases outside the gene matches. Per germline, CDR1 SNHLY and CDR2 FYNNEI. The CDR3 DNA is TGTGCCAGCAGTGGACAGGGGGCTTCGGGGAATTCACCCCTCCACTTT. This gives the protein CASSGQGASGNSPLHF.

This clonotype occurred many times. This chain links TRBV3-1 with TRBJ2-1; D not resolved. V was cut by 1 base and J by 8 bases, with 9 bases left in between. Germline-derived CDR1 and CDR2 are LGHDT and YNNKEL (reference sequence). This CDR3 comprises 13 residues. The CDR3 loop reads CASSQAGADEQFF. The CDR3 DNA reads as TGTGCCAGCAGCCAAGCTGGCGCAGATGAGCAGTTCTTC.

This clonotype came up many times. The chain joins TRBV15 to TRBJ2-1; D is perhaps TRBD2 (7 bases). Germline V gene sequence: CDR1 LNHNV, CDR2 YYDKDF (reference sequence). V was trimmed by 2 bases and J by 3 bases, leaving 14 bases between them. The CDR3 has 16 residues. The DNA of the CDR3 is TGTGCCACCAGCAGACCGGGGGGCCCGAGCTACAATGAGCAGTTCTTC. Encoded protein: CATSRPGGPSYNEQFF.

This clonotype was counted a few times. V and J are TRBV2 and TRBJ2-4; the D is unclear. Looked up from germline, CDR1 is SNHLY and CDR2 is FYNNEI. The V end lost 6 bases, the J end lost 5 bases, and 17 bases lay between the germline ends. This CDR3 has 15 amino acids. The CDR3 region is CASRPRRATQNIQYF. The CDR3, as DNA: TGTGCCAGCAGACCTCGCCGGGCAACTCAAAACATTCAGTACTTC.

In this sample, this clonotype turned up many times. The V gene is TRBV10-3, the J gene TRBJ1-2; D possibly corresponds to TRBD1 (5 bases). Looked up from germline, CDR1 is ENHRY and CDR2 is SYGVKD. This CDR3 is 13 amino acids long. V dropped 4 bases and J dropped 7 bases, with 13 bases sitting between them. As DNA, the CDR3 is TGTGCCATCAGTGGGCGGACAACTGGTGGCTACACCTTC. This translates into CAISGRTTGGYTF.

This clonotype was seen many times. As DNA, the CDR3 is TGTGCCATCAGTGAGTCGGGGAATGAGCAGTTCTTC. The encoded protein is CAISESGNEQFF. The chain has TRBV10-3 and TRBJ2-1; no reliable D call. CDR3 size: 12 residues. The V end was cut by 0 bases, the J end by 7 bases, with 4 bases between. Germline V lookup: CDR1 ENHRY, CDR2 SYGVKD.

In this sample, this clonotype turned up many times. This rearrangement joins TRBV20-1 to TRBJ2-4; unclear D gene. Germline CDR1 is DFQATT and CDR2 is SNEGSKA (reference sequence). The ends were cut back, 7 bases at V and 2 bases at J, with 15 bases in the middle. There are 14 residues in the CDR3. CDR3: CSGEGVGSKNIQYF. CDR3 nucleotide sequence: TGCAGTGGAGAAGGAGTCGGGTCCAAAAACATTCAGTACTTC.

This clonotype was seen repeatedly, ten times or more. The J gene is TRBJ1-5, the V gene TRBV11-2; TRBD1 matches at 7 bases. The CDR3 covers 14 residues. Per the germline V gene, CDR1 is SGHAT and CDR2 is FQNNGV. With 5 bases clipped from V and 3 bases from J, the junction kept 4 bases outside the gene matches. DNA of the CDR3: TGTGCCAGCAGCGCGGACAGGTACAATCAGCCCCAGCATTTT. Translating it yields CASSADRYNQPQHF.

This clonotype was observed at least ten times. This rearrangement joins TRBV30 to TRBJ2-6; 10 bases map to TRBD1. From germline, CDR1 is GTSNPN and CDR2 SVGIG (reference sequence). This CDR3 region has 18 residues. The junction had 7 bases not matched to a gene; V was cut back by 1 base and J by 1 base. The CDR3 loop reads CAWSATGQGSSGANVLTF. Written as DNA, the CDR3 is TGTGCCTGGAGTGCCACGGGACAGGGGTCTTCTGGGGCCAACGTCCTGACTTTC.

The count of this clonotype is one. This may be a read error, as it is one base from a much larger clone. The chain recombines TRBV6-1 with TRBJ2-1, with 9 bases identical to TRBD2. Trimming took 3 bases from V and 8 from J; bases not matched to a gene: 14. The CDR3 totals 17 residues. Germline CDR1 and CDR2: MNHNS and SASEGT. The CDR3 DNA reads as TGTGCCAGCAGTGAGGATGGGGGAGGTAGCGGGGGTGATGAGCAGTTCTTC. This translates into CASSEDGGGSGGDEQFF.

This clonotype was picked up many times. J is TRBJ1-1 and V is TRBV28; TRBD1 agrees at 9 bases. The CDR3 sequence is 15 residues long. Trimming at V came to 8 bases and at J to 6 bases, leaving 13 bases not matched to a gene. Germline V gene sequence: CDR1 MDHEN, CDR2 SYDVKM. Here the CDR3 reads CASLSRGQGKSEAFF. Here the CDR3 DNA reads TGTGCCAGCCTGTCGAGAGGACAGGGGAAGTCTGAAGCTTTCTTT.

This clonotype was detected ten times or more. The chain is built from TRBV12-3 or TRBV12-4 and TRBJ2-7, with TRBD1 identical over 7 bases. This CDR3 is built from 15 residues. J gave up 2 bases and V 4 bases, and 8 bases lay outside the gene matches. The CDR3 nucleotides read TGTGCCAGCAGTTCCTCTGACAGGGTTCCCTACGAGCAGTACTTC. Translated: CASSSSDRVPYEQYF.